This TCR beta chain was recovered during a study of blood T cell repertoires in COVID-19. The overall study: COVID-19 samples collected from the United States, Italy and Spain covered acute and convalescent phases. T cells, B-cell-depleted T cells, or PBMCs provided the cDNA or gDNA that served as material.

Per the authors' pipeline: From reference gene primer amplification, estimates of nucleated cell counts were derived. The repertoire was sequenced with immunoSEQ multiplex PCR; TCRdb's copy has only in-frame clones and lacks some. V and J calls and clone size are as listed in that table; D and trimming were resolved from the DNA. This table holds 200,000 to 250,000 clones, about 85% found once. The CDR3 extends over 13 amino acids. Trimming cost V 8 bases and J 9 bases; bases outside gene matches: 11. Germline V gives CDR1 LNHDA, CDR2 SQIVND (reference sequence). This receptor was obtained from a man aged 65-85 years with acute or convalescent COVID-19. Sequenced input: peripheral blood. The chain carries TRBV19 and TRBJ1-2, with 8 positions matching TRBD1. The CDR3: CASGGQGRVSYTF. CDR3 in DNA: TGTGCCAGTGGCGGACAGGGTCGGGTGAGCTACACCTTC.